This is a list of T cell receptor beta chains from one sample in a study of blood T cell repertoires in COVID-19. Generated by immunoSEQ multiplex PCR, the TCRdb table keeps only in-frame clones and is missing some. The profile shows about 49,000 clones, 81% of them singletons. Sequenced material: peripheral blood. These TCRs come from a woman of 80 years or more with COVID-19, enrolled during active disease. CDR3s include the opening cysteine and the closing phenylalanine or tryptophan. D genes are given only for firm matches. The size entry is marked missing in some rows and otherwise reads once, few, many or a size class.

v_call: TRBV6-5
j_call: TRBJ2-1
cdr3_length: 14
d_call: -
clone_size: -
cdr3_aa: CASNPGQTYNEQFF
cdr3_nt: TGTGCCAGCAACCCAGGACAGACCTACAATGAGCAGTTCTTC

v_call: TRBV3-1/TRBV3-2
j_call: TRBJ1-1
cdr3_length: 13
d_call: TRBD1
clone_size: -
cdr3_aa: CASSPQGAGEAFF
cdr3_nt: TGTGCCAGCAGCCCCCAGGGGGCGGGTGAAGCTTTCTTT

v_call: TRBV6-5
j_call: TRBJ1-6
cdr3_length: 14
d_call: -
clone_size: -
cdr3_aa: CASSYEAASTPLHF
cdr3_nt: TGTGCCAGCAGTTACGAGGCAGCTTCGACACCCCTCCACTTT

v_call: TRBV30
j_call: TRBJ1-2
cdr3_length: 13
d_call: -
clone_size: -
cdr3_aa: CAWSPTGWDGYTF
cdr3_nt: TGTGCCTGGAGTCCTACAGGGTGGGATGGCTACACCTTC

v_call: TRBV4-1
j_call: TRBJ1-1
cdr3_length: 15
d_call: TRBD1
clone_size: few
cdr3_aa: CASSQDATGDPEAFF
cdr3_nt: TGCGCCAGCAGCCAAGACGCGACAGGGGACCCTGAAGCTTTCTTT

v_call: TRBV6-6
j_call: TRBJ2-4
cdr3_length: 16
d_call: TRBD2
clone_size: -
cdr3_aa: CASRLAGLAGENIQYF
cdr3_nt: TGTGCCAGCAGGCTAGCCGGACTAGCGGGAGAAAACATTCAGTACTTC

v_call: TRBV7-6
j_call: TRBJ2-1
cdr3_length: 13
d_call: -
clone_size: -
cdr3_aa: CASSAISGVEQFF
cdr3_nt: TGTGCCAGCAGCGCCATCTCGGGAGTTGAGCAGTTCTTC

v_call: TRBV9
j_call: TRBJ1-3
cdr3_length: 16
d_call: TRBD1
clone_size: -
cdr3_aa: CASSVGQANSGNTIYF
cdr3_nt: TGTGCCAGCAGCGTGGGACAGGCGAACTCTGGAAACACCATATATTTT

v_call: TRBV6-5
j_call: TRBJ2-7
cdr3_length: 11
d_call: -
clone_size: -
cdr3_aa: CATNSLDEQYF
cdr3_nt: TGTGCCACTAACAGTCTTGACGAGCAGTACTTC

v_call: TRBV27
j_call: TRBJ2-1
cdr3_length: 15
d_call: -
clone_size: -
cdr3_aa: CASAQVAPSYNEQFF
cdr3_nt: TGTGCCTCAGCACAGGTAGCACCCTCCTACAATGAGCAGTTCTTC

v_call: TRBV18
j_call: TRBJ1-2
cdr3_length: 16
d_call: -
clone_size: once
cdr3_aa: CASSPGRNRDNYGYTF
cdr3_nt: TGTGCCAGCTCACCGGGTCGGAACAGGGACAACTATGGCTACACCTTC

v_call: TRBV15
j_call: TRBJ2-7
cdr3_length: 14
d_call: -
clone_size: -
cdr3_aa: CATSDPTNAYEQYF
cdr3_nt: TGTGCCACCAGCGATCCTACCAACGCCTACGAGCAGTACTTC

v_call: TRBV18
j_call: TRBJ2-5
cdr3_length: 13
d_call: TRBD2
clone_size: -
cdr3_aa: CASSTGLQETQYF
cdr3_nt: TGTGCCAGCTCAACGGGACTACAAGAGACCCAGTACTTC

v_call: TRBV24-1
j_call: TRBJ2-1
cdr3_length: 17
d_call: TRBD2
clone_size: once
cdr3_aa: CATSDETSGNHYNEQFF
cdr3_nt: TGTGCCACCAGTGATGAGACTAGCGGGAACCACTACAATGAGCAGTTCTTC

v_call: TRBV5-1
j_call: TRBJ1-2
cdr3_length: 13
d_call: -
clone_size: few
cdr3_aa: CASSLESGDGYTF
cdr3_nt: TGCGCCAGCAGCTTGGAGTCAGGGGACGGCTACACCTTC

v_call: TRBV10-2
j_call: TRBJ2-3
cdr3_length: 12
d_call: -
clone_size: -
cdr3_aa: CASSELSDTQYF
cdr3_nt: TGCGCCAGCAGTGAGTTGAGTGATACGCAGTATTTT

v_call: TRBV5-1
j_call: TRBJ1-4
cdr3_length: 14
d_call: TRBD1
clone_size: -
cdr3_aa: CASRRTGATEKLFF
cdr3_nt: TGCGCCAGCAGACGGACAGGAGCCACTGAAAAACTGTTTTTT

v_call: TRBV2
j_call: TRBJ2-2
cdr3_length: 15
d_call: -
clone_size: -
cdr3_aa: CASSRQGKNTGELFF
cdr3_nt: TGTGCCAGCAGTCGGCAGGGGAAGAACACCGGGGAGCTGTTTTTT

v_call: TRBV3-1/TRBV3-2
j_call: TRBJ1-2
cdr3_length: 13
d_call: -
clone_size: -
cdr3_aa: CASSPGTFHGYTF
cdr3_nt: TGTGCCAGCAGCCCGGGAACGTTCCACGGCTACACCTTC

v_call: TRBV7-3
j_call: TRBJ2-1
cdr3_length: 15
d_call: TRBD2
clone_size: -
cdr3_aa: CASSFWTSGHNEQFF
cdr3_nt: TGTGCCAGCAGCTTCTGGACTAGCGGGCACAATGAGCAGTTCTTC

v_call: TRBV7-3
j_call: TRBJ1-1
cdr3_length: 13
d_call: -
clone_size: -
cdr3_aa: CASSSNPNTEAFF
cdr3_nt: TGTGCCAGCAGCTCTAATCCGAACACTGAAGCTTTCTTT

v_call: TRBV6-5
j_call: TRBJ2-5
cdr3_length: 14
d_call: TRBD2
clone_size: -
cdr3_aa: CASSPGLAFETQYF
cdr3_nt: TGTGCCAGCAGTCCGGGACTAGCCTTCGAGACCCAGTACTTC

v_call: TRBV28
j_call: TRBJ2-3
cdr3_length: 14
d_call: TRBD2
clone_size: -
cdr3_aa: CASMGLAGITWQYF
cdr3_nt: TGTGCCAGCATGGGTCTAGCGGGTATCACTTGGCAGTATTTT

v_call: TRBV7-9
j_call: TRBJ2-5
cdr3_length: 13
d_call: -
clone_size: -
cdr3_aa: CASTNRTMVTQYF
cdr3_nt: TGTGCCAGCACCAATAGAACGATGGTGACCCAGTACTTC

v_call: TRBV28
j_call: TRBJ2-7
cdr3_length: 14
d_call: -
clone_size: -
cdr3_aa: CASRLIGSLNEQYF
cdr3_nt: TGTGCCAGCAGACTGATCGGGAGTTTAAACGAGCAGTACTTC

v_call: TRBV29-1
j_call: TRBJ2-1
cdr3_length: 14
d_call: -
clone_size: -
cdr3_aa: CSVADRSKSNEQFF
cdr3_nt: TGCAGCGTAGCCGACAGGAGCAAGTCCAATGAGCAGTTCTTC

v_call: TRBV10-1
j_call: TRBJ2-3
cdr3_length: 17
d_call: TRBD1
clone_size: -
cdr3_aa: CASSEKIRQGRTDTQYF
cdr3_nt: TGCGCCAGCAGTGAGAAAATACGACAGGGACGCACAGATACGCAGTATTTT

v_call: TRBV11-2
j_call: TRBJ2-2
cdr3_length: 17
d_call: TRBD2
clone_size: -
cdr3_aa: CASSLGLAGVRTGELFF
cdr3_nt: TGTGCCAGCAGCTTAGGACTAGCGGGAGTTCGGACCGGGGAGCTGTTTTTT

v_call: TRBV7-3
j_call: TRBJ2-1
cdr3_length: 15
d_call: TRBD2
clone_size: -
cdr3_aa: CASSSAGVPGHEQFF
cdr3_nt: TGTGCCAGCAGCTCCGCGGGAGTCCCAGGGCATGAGCAGTTCTTC

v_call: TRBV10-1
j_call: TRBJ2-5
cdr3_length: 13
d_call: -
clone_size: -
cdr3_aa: CASSRQVQETQYF
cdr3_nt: TGCGCCAGCAGTCGACAGGTTCAAGAGACCCAGTACTTC

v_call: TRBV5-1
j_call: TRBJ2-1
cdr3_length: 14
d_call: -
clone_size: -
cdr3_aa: CASSLDGGPNEQFF
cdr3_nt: TGCGCCAGCAGCTTGGATGGGGGCCCCAATGAGCAGTTCTTC

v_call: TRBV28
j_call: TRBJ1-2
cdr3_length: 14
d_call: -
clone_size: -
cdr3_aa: CASSLPQKIYGYTF
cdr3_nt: TGTGCCAGCAGTCTTCCCCAGAAAATCTATGGCTACACCTTC

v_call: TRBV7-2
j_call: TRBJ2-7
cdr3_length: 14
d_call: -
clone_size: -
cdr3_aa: CASSSGTVVYEQYF
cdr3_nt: TGTGCCAGCAGCTCCGGGACTGTGGTCTACGAGCAGTACTTC

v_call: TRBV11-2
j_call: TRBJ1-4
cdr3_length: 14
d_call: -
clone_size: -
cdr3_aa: CASSSTADNEKLFF
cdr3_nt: TGTGCCAGCAGCTCGACAGCTGATAATGAAAAACTGTTTTTT

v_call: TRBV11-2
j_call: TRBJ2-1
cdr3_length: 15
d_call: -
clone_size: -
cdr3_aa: CASSLDRPSGGEQFF
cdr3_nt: TGTGCCAGCAGCTTAGATAGGCCGAGCGGAGGGGAGCAGTTCTTC

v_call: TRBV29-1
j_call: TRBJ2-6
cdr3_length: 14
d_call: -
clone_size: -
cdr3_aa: CSVPAGTGANVLTF
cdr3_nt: TGCAGCGTCCCCGCAGGCACTGGGGCCAACGTCCTGACTTTC

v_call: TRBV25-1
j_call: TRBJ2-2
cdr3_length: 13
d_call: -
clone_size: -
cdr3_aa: CASSNGAAGELFF
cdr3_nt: TGTGCCAGCAGTAATGGGGCGGCCGGGGAGCTGTTTTTT

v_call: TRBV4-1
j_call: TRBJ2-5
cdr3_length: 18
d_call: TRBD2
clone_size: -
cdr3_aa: CASSSKIAGGPVQETQYF
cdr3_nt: TGCGCCAGCAGCTCCAAGATTGCGGGAGGGCCTGTACAAGAGACCCAGTACTTC

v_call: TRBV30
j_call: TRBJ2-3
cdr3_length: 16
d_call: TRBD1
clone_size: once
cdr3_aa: CACPRGDRSSTDTQYF
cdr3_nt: TGTGCCTGCCCGAGGGGGGACAGGTCTAGCACAGATACGCAGTATTTT

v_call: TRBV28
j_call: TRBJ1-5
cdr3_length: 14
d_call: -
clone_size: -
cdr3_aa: CASRGGFSNQPQHF
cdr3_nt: TGTGCCAGCAGAGGGGGATTTAGCAATCAGCCCCAGCATTTT

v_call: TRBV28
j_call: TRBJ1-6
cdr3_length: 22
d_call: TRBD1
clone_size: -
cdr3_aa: CASSSSAPAPGQRSSYNSPLHF
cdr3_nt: TGTGCCAGCAGTTCGTCCGCCCCTGCACCGGGACAGAGGAGCTCCTATAATTCACCCCTCCACTTT

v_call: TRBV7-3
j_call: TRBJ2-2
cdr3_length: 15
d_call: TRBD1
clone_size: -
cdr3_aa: CASSLQQQGTGELFF
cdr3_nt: TGTGCCAGCAGCTTACAACAACAGGGGACCGGGGAGCTGTTTTTT

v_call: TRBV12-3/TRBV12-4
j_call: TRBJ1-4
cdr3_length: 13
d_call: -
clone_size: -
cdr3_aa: CASSSGVGEKLFF
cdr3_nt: TGTGCCAGCAGTTCAGGGGTCGGGGAAAAACTGTTTTTT

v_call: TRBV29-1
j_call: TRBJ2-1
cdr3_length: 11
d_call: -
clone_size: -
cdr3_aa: CSVGPFNEQFF
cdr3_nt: TGCAGCGTTGGTCCCTTCAATGAGCAGTTCTTC